This is a list of T cell receptor beta chains from one sample in a study of blood T cell repertoires in COVID-19. Assay: immunoSEQ multiplex PCR; the TCRdb copy retains only in-frame clones and omits some. The sample carries about 100,000 clones, 90% to 95% recorded once. The sequenced material came from peripheral blood. All receptors come from a human donor in a cohort sampled during active COVID-19. CDR3s include the opening cysteine and the closing phenylalanine or tryptophan. Fields, in order: J gene, V gene, clone size, D gene, CDR3 DNA, CDR3 protein. A D gene is named only where the DNA matches it firmly. Expanded clones are given a class, and other clones once, few, many or no size at all.

TRBJ2-6	TRBV5-4	.	.	TGTGCCAGCAGCTTTGGGGCAAGGGGCCGGTCTGGGGCCAACGTCCTGACTTTC	CASSFGARGRSGANVLTF
TRBJ1-1	TRBV7-9	.	TRBD1	TGTGCCAGCAGCTTAGAGGGGGCCGGGAACACTGAAGCTTTCTTT	CASSLEGAGNTEAFF
TRBJ2-7	TRBV5-1	once	TRBD2	TGCGCCAGCAGCTTGACTAGCGGGGGCTACGAGCAGTACTTC	CASSLTSGGYEQYF
TRBJ2-7	TRBV6-2/TRBV6-3	.	TRBD1	TGTGCCAGCAGTTACCTGGGGCAGGGGGCCTACGAGCAGTACTTC	CASSYLGQGAYEQYF
TRBJ2-7	TRBV9	once	.	TGTGCCAGCAGCGCCGTACCCACAGGGTTCGAGCAGTACTTC	CASSAVPTGFEQYF
TRBJ2-5	TRBV11-3	once	TRBD2	TGTGCCACCCCACGGGAGGAAAAAGAGACCCAGTACTTC	CATPREEKETQYF
TRBJ1-3	TRBV29-1	.	.	TGCAGCGTTGAAGAAGCTGAGGGAAGAAACACCATATATTTT	CSVEEAEGRNTIYF
TRBJ2-1	TRBV24-1	.	.	TGTGCCACCAGTGACCTGGCGCTGGAGTACAATGAGCAGTTCTTC	CATSDLALEYNEQFF
TRBJ1-2	TRBV7-9	.	.	TGTGCCAGCAGCTTGCCCGAACGGGGCTACACCTTC	CASSLPERGYTF
TRBJ2-3	TRBV19	.	.	TGTGCCAGTAGTATGGCGGGAGATACGCAGTATTTT	CASSMAGDTQYF
TRBJ1-1	TRBV11-2	.	.	TGTGCCAGCAGCCCCTCGGGTTGGACTGAAGCTTTCTTT	CASSPSGWTEAFF
TRBJ1-6	TRBV5-5	.	TRBD1	TGTGCCAGCAGCTTAACGGGACAGAATTCACCCCTCCACTTT	CASSLTGQNSPLHF
TRBJ1-2	TRBV5-1	.	TRBD1	TGCGCCAGCAGCTCCAGTCAGGGGGCGTGGAACTATGGCTACACCTTC	CASSSSQGAWNYGYTF
TRBJ1-4	TRBV6-1	.	TRBD1	TGTGCCAGCAGTGAATGGGGACAGGGGGCGGAAAAACTGTTTTTT	CASSEWGQGAEKLFF
TRBJ2-1	TRBV5-3	.	TRBD2	TGTGCCAGAAGATTGCAACTAGCGCCAACAGCAAATGAGCAGTTCTTC	CARRLQLAPTANEQFF
TRBJ2-1	TRBV5-1	.	TRBD2	TGCGCCAGCAGCCCTCCAGGACTAGCGGGGGGGCCAATCTACAATGAGCAGTTCTTC	CASSPPGLAGGPIYNEQFF
TRBJ2-7	TRBV6-2/TRBV6-3	.	TRBD1	TGTGCCAGCAGTTTTACCGGGACAGGGGAGCAGTACTTC	CASSFTGTGEQYF
TRBJ1-5	TRBV2	few	.	TGTGCCAGCAAAGCATCAAATAGCAATCAGCCCCAGCATTTT	CASKASNSNQPQHF
TRBJ2-1	TRBV18	.	.	TGTGCCAGCTCACCTAACCGACTTACCGAGGTCCATGAGCAGTTCTTC	CASSPNRLTEVHEQFF
TRBJ2-1	TRBV29-1	.	.	TGCAGCGTTGTCGCCGGGATAGGTGAGCAGTTCTTC	CSVVAGIGEQFF
TRBJ2-1	TRBV9	.	.	TGTGCCAGCAGCGTAGCGAGCTACAATGAGCAGTTCTTC	CASSVASYNEQFF
TRBJ1-3	TRBV7-9	once	.	TGTGCCAGCAGTCGGACTGACTTGGAAAACACCATATATTTT	CASSRTDLENTIYF
TRBJ2-2	TRBV9	.	.	TGTGCCAGCAGCGCCTCATCCTACCCAAACACCGGGGAGCTGTTTTTT	CASSASSYPNTGELFF
TRBJ1-2	TRBV5-1	.	.	TGCGCCAGCAGCTCCAACAGGGCTAACTATGGCTACACCTTC	CASSSNRANYGYTF
TRBJ2-5	TRBV5-5	.	.	TGTGCCAGCAGCTTGGGTCACTTTAACCAAGAGACCCAGTACTTC	CASSLGHFNQETQYF
TRBJ2-2	TRBV9	few	TRBD1	TGTGCCAGCAGCACAGGACAGGTTTCGAACACCGGGGAGCTGTTTTTT	CASSTGQVSNTGELFF
TRBJ2-7	TRBV29-1	.	TRBD2	TGCAGCGTTGAAAAACCTATTCTACGACTAGCGGACCCCTACGAGCAGTACTTC	CSVEKPILRLADPYEQYF
TRBJ2-1	TRBV15	.	TRBD2	TGTGCCACCCAAAGGGTCGAGCGGGGGTTTTACAATGAGCAGTTCTTC	CATQRVERGFYNEQFF
TRBJ1-1	TRBV4-1	.	.	TGCGCCAGCAGCCACTCCGGGGGAGGGGGTGGTGAAGCTTTCTTT	CASSHSGGGGGEAFF
TRBJ1-5	TRBV2	.	TRBD1	TGTGCCAGCAGTGAGACAGGGGCCTATCAGCCCCAGCATTTT	CASSETGAYQPQHF
TRBJ1-2	TRBV27	.	.	TGTGCCAGCAGTTTAGGGTCCACAGGGAGCTATGGCTACACCTTC	CASSLGSTGSYGYTF
TRBJ1-2	TRBV5-1	.	.	TGCGCCAGCAGCTCCCGAGGAGGCTACACCTTC	CASSSRGGYTF
TRBJ2-1	TRBV19	.	.	TGTGCCAGTAGTAGTGGGGGCCGATCCTACAATGAGCAGTTCTTC	CASSSGGRSYNEQFF
TRBJ2-7	TRBV5-1	once	.	TGCGCCAGCAGCTTGGACGCGGGGACGCGGTACGAGCAGTACTTC	CASSLDAGTRYEQYF
TRBJ2-7	TRBV5-1	.	TRBD2	TGCGCCAGCAGCTGGGGACTAGCGGGAGGCGAGCAGTACTTC	CASSWGLAGGEQYF
TRBJ2-2	TRBV24-1	.	.	TGTGCCACCAGTAACAGAAACACCGGGGAGCTGTTTTTT	CATSNRNTGELFF
TRBJ2-1	TRBV19	.	TRBD2	TGTGCCAGTAGTATAGGCGGGAGAGTCAACAATGAGCAGTTCTTC	CASSIGGRVNNEQFF
TRBJ2-2	TRBV7-9	.	TRBD1	TGTGCCAGCAGCACAGCCGGGACAGGGAACGGGGAGCTGTTTTTT	CASSTAGTGNGELFF
TRBJ1-2	TRBV6-5	.	.	TGTGCCAGCAGTTTGGCCAAGGGGCGAATTAACTATGGCTACACCTTC	CASSLAKGRINYGYTF
TRBJ2-3	TRBV27	.	.	TGTGCCAGCAGTAGCGGGCCCAGGACGCAGTATTTT	CASSSGPRTQYF
TRBJ1-4	TRBV27	.	TRBD1	TGTGCCAGCAGTTTATCGGGGACAGGGAATGAAAAACTGTTTTTT	CASSLSGTGNEKLFF
TRBJ2-1	TRBV29-1	.	.	TGCAGCGCTGGGGGGGGGCAGGGATATGAGCAGTTCTTC	CSAGGGQGYEQFF